The entry that follows covers one TCR beta chain sequence. Other DNA sequences in the sample encode the same CDR3. As originally analysed: Reference gene primer amplification yielded estimated nucleated cell counts. Assay: immunoSEQ multiplex PCR; the TCRdb copy retains only in-frame clones and omits some. That table supplies the V and J calls and clone size; D and trimming were determined from the DNA. Of around 110,000 clones listed, over 65% were seen once; the top ten hold approximately 2.5%. V trimming: 6 bases; J trimming: 0 bases; junction bases outside the gene matches: 4. This CDR3 has 15 amino acids. Germline assignment: CDR1 LGHDT and CDR2 YNNKEL (reference sequence). These data come from a study of blood T cell repertoires in COVID-19. Turning to the study itself: Italy, Spain and the United States were the sources of the convalescent and acute COVID-19 samples. T cells, B-cell-depleted T cells, or PBMCs provided the cDNA or gDNA that served as material.

Sequenced material: peripheral blood. This chain uses TRBV3-1 (or the pseudogene TRBV3-2) with TRBJ2-2, with 7 bases lining up with TRBD1. The TCR comes from a man younger than 40 with acute or convalescent COVID-19. The CDR3 protein is CASSQTGANTGELFF. CDR3 sequence (DNA): TGTGCCAGCAGTCAAACAGGGGCGAACACCGGGGAGCTGTTTTTT.